One sample yielded the 22 T cell receptor beta chains listed below, sequenced in a study of spatial heterogeneity in lung cancer. TCRdb passed the 5' RACE reads through MiXCR, listing each CDR3 protein once. Here the sample spans approximately 11,000 distinct CDR3 sequences, around 3.6% being singletons. Time point: sample taken at primary tumor resection. TCRs were sequenced from unsorted whole RNA of tumor, nontumor lung or PBMC. Specimen: normal lung tissue next to the tumor, collected at surgery. Source of these receptors: a male donor with early-stage non-small cell lung cancer.

This clonotype was seen more than once but under ten times. The V call is TRBV12-3 or TRBV12-4, the J call TRBJ2-1; D is uncertain. The CDR3 totals 12 residues. CDR3 sequence (DNA): TGTGCGGCACTTAGCTCCTACAATGAGCAGTTCTTC. Its protein product is CAALSSYNEQFF.

This clonotype was seen many times. The chain links TRBV3-1 to TRBJ1-1; D possibly corresponds to TRBD1 (5 bases). CDR3 size: 16 residues. The V gene's germline CDR1 is LGHDT and CDR2 YNNKEL (reference sequence). Trimming stripped 1 base from V and 2 bases from J, with 14 bases between. CDR3 amino acids: CASSQVLAGRNTEAFF. CDR3 DNA sequence: TGTGCCAGCAGCCAAGTCCTAGCAGGGAGAAACACTGAAGCTTTCTTT. The whole variable domain, remainder taken from reference TRBV3-1 and TRBJ1-1, is DTAVSQTPKYLVTQMGNDKSIKCEQNLGHDTMYWYKQDSKKFLKIMFSYNNKELIINETVPNRFSPKSPDKAHLNLHINSLELGDSAVYFCASSQVLAGRNTEAFFGQGTRLTVV.

This clonotype was observed at least ten times. The chain joins TRBV7-9 to TRBJ2-7; D unclear. In germline, CDR1 is SEHNR, CDR2 FQNEAQ (reference sequence). V was clipped by 3 bases and J by 0 bases, with 6 bases between them. This CDR3 comprises 13 residues. The CDR3 nucleotides are TGTGCCAGCAGCTTTTACACCTCCTACGAGCAGTACTTC. It translates to CASSFYTSYEQYF.

This clonotype is deemed medium-sized. The CDR3 sequence is CASSQLARGYGYTF. The CDR3, as DNA: TGTGCCAGCAGCCAACTCGCCAGGGGCTATGGCTACACCTTC. This rearrangement joins TRBV3-1 to TRBJ1-2, with D perhaps TRBD1 (6 bases). With 2 bases removed from V and 4 bases from J, the gap between germline ends came to 11 bases. Germline V gene lookup returns CDR1 LGHDT and CDR2 YNNKEL (reference sequence). This CDR3 comprises 14 residues.

This clonotype was recorded at least ten times. This sequence joins TRBV12-3 or TRBV12-4 and TRBJ2-1; 8 bases agree with TRBD1. CDR3 length: 16 residues. V shed 2 bases and J 9 bases; nucleotides not matched to a gene: 12. CDR3 residues: CASSLQGAGRHTEQFF. The CDR3 nucleotides read TGTGCCAGCAGTTTACAGGGGGCAGGCCGTCACACTGAGCAGTTCTTC.

This clonotype has a count of ten or more. This chain links TRBV12-3 or TRBV12-4 with TRBJ1-5; D perhaps matches TRBD1 (6 bases). CDR3 length equals 14 residues. V lost 3 bases and J 7 bases, leaving 13 bases between the germline ends. Here the CDR3 reads CASSLKGEKQPQHF. The DNA of the CDR3 is TGTGCCAGCAGTTTGAAGGGGGAGAAGCAGCCCCAGCATTTT.

In its sample, this clonotype was seen a few times. This rearrangement joins TRBV20-1 to TRBJ2-3, with 7 positions matching TRBD2. With V trimmed by 5 bases and J by 5 bases, 7 bases remained unmatched. Germline-derived CDR1 and CDR2 are DFQATT and SNEGSKA (reference sequence). The CDR3 runs 13 residues. The CDR3 coding sequence is TGCAGTGCTTCTGCGGGAGCGGAAGATACGCAGTATTTT. Encoded protein: CSASAGAEDTQYF.

This clonotype is medium-sized. The rearrangement links TRBV6-5 to TRBJ2-1; 8 bases fit TRBD1. The CDR3 consists of 16 residues. The germline CDR1 and CDR2 sequences are MNHEY and SVGAGI. Trimming at V came to 5 bases and at J to 3 bases, leaving 9 bases not matched to a gene. Here the CDR3 reads CASSPKTGVRYNEQFF. DNA of the CDR3: TGTGCCAGCAGTCCAAAGACAGGGGTTCGCTACAATGAGCAGTTCTTC.

This clonotype was counted between two and nine times. This chain uses TRBV7-2 with TRBJ2-1; a possible D gene is TRBD2 (5 bases). Trimming shortened V by 5 bases and J by 8 bases, and 16 bases separated the two germline ends. The length of the CDR3 is 14 residues. The germline gives CDR1 SGHTA, CDR2 FQGNSA. CDR3 sequence reads: CASSEGPHADEQFF. The CDR3 DNA follows: TGTGCCAGCAGCGAGGGTCCTCATGCGGATGAGCAGTTCTTC.

This clonotype showed up many times. This chain joins TRBV20-1 and TRBJ1-5; possibly TRBD1 for D (5 bases). The CDR3 contains 14 residues. V was clipped by 6 bases and J by 2 bases, with 14 bases between them. In germline, CDR1 is DFQATT, CDR2 SNEGSKA (reference sequence). DNA of the CDR3: TGCAGTGCCCTCCGTGGGGCCGGCAATCAGCCCCAGCATTTT. Translating it yields CSALRGAGNQPQHF.

Many counts were recorded for this clonotype. The chain uses TRBV6-6 and TRBJ1-2, with TRBD1 matching 9 bases. In germline, CDR1 is MNHNY, CDR2 SVGAGI (reference sequence). This CDR3 is 15 amino acids long. V was clipped by 6 bases and J by 0 bases; unmatched bases: 5. In nucleotides, the CDR3 is TGTGCCAGCAGAGGACAGGGGTTATCTAACTATGGCTACACCTTC. Residues: CASRGQGLSNYGYTF.

Many counts were recorded for this clonotype. The chain uses TRBV7-9 and TRBJ2-2; perhaps TRBD2 as D (5 bases). The germline V and J ends were trimmed by 3 bases and 7 bases, with 9 bases remaining between them. The CDR3 runs to 13 residues. Germline V gene lookup returns CDR1 SEHNR and CDR2 FQNEAQ (reference sequence). The CDR3 sequence: CASSFAGSGELFF. In DNA form, the CDR3 reads TGTGCCAGCAGCTTTGCGGGCAGCGGGGAGCTGTTTTTT.

This clonotype occurred many times. This chain links TRBV20-1 with TRBJ2-7; D unclear. The CDR3 extends over 16 amino acids. Trimming stripped 0 bases from V and 0 bases from J, with 15 bases between. CDR1 is DFQATT and CDR2 is SNEGSKA in the germline V gene (reference sequence). The CDR3 DNA sequence: TGCAGTGCTAGAGATTCCCGGGTCAGGAGCTCCTACGAGCAGTACTTC. The encoded protein is CSARDSRVRSSYEQYF.

This clonotype came up many times. V gene TRBV18 combines with J gene TRBJ1-4; the match to TRBD1 covers 9 bases. The CDR3 is 14 amino acids. Germline V gene data show CDR1 as KGHSH and CDR2 as LQKENI. Trimming took 6 bases from V and 7 from J; bases not matched to a gene: 6. The CDR3 sequence: CASSLGTGTEKLFF. DNA for the CDR3: TGTGCCAGCTCCCTGGGGACAGGGACTGAAAAACTGTTTTTT.

This clonotype turned up a few times. The J gene is TRBJ2-5, the V gene TRBV7-9; TRBD1 matches at 8 bases. Germline V gene sequence: CDR1 SEHNR, CDR2 FQNEAQ (reference sequence). Losses at the gene ends were 5 bases for V and 2 bases for J; bases not matched to a gene: 7. CDR3 length: 15 residues. CDR3 in amino acids: CASSARQGTQETQYF. CDR3 nucleotides: TGTGCCAGCAGCGCACGACAGGGGACGCAAGAGACCCAGTACTTC.

This clonotype was observed many times. J is TRBJ1-4 and V is TRBV10-3; a possible D gene is TRBD1 (5 bases). The CDR3 loop spans 14 amino acids. V was pared by 2 bases and J by 5 bases, with 9 bases between. The germline CDR1 and CDR2 sequences are ENHRY and SYGVKD. For the CDR3, the DNA is TGTGCCATCAGTGAGAGGGGCGGCAATGAAAAACTGTTTTTT. The encoded protein is CAISERGGNEKLFF.

In this sample, this clonotype turned up many times. The chain couples TRBV6-5 to TRBJ1-1; D is ambiguous. V was trimmed by 0 bases and J by 6 bases, leaving 11 bases between them. The CDR3 runs to 14 residues. Per the germline V gene, CDR1 is MNHEY and CDR2 is SVGAGI. Here the CDR3 reads CASSYSRYAAEAFF. The CDR3 coding sequence is TGTGCCAGCAGTTACTCTCGGTATGCTGCTGAAGCTTTCTTT.

By proportion, this clonotype is medium-sized. The chain recombines TRBV20-1 with TRBJ2-7; 7 nucleotides line up with TRBD2. The V and J ends lost 3 bases and 2 bases, in that order; junction bases with no gene match: 10. Germline CDR1 is DFQATT and CDR2 is SNEGSKA (reference sequence). The CDR3 has 15 amino acids. The CDR3 loop reads CSARREAGLTYEQYF. The CDR3 DNA follows: TGCAGTGCTAGGAGGGAAGCGGGGTTAACCTACGAGCAGTACTTC.

Many counts were recorded for this clonotype. V usage is TRBV16 and J usage is TRBJ2-3, with D uncertain. Trimming took off 1 base at V and 2 bases at J, with 10 bases between the two ends. There are 15 residues in the CDR3. Germline CDR1 reads KGHSY; CDR2 reads FQNENV. CDR3 nucleotide sequence: TGTGCCAGCAGCCAATTAGACAAGACCACAGATACGCAGTATTTT. This gives the protein CASSQLDKTTDTQYF.

This clonotype was recorded a few times. The chain uses TRBV10-3 and TRBJ2-1, with D perhaps matching TRBD2 (5 bases). Between the trimmed V and J ends, which lost 3 bases and 0 bases, there was a span of 9 bases. Germline lookup yields CDR1 ENHRY and CDR2 SYGVKD. This CDR3 is built from 15 residues. The CDR3 spells CAISDERSSYNEQFF. The DNA of the CDR3 is TGTGCCATCAGTGATGAGCGGTCCTCCTACAATGAGCAGTTCTTC.

By share of the sample, this clonotype is medium-sized (0.01 to 0.1%). J is TRBJ2-7 and V is TRBV10-3; D is unresolved. Germline V gene data show CDR1 as ENHRY and CDR2 as SYGVKD. The CDR3 consists of 12 residues. Trimming removed 0 bases at V and 2 bases at J, with 2 bases between. CDR3 residues: CAISESAYEQYF. The CDR3 nucleotides read TGTGCCATCAGTGAGTCGGCCTACGAGCAGTACTTC.

This clonotype was counted at least ten times. V is TRBV7-2 and J is TRBJ1-3, with D uncertain. There are 12 residues in the CDR3. V dropped 5 bases and J dropped 4 bases, with 6 bases sitting between them. Germline-derived CDR1 and CDR2 are SGHTA and FQGNSA. CDR3 amino acids: CASSPQGNTIYF. CDR3 coding DNA: TGTGCCAGCAGCCCACAAGGAAACACCATATATTTT.